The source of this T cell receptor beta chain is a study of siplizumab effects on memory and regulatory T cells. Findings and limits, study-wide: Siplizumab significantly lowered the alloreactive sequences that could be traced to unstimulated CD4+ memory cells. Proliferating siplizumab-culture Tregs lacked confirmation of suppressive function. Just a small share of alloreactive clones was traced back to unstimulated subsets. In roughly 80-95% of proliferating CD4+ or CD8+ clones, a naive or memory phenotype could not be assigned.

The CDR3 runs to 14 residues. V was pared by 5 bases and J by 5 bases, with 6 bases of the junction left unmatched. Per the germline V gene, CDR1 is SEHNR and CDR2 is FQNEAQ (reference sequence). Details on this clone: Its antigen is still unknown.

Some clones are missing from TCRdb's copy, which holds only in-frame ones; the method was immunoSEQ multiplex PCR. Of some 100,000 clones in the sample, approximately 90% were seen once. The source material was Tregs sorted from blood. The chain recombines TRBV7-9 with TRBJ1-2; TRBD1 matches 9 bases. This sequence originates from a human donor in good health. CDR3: CASSPGTGWYGYTF. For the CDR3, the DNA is TGTGCCAGCAGCCCTGGGACAGGGTGGTATGGCTACACCTTC.